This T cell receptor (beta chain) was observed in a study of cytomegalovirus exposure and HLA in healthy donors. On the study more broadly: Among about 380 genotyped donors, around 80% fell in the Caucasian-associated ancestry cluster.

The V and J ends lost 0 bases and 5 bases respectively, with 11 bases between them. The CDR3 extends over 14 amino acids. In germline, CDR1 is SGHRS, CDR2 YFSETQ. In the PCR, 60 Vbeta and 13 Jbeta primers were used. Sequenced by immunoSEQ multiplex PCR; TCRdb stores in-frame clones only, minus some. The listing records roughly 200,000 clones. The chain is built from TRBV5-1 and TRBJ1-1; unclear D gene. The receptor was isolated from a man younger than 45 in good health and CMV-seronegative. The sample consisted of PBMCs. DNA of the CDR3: TGCGCCAGCAGCTTGGAAACGGGTTTGACTGAAGCTTTCTTT. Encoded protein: CASSLETGLTEAFF.